This TCR beta chain was sequenced in a study of T cell responses to AZD1222 COVID-19 vaccine. Findings and caveats of the study: Donors were mostly white British, more females; clonal diversity possibly underestimated. The study found vaccine-associated CD4 TCRs spanning spike, dominant at 160-218 and 743-854. Baseline serology detected seropositivity in only five to seven AZD1222 recipients.

About this clone itself: Its antigen remains unknown.

Germline V CDR1 and CDR2: MNHEY, SVGAGI. This CDR3 is built from 14 residues. V was shortened by 6 bases and J by 6 bases, with 12 bases between the two germline ends. Libraries were prepared by immunoSEQ multiplex PCR; TCRdb keeps only in-frame clonotypes and omits some of them. The sample carries about 180,000 clones, about 93% recorded once. The clonotype originates from an adult who received the MenACWY meningococcal vaccine as a control. The rearrangement joins TRBV6-5 to TRBJ1-6; the D is unclear. This specimen consisted of peripheral blood, obtained 28 days after the second dose of the MenACWY control vaccine. CDR3 in DNA: TGTGCCAGCAGCGGCAGGTCCCTTAATTCACCCCTCCACTTT. Translation gives CASSGRSLNSPLHF.